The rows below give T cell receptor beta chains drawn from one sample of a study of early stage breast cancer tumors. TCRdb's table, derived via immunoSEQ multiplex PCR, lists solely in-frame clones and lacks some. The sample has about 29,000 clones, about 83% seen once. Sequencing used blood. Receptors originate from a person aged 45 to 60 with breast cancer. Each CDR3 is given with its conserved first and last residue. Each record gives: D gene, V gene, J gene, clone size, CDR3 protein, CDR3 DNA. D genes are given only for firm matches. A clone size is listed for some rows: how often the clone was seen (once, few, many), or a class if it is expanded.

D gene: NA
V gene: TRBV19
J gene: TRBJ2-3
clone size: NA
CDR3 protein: CASSRSRLTGDTDTQYF
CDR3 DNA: TGTGCCAGTAGTAGAAGCCGTTTGACTGGGGACACAGATACGCAGTATTTT

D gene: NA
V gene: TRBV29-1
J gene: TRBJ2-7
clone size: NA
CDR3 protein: CSVEAAGQRSSYEQYF
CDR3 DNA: TGCAGCGTTGAAGCGGCGGGACAGCGAAGCTCCTACGAGCAGTACTTC

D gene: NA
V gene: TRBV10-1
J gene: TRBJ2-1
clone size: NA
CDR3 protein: CASRGEQFF
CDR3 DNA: TGCGCCAGCAGAGGTGAGCAGTTCTTC

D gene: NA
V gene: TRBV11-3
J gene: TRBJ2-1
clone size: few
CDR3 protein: CASSRQNNEQFF
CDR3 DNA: TGTGCCAGCAGCCGACAGAACAATGAGCAGTTCTTC

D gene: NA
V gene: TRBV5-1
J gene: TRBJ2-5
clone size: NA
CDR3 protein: CASSLAGGGETQYF
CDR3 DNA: TGCGCCAGCAGCTTGGCGGGGGGCGGCGAGACCCAGTACTTC

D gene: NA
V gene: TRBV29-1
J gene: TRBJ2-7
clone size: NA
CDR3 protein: CSVETTGTYEQYF
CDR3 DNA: TGCAGCGTTGAGACCACAGGTACCTACGAGCAGTACTTC

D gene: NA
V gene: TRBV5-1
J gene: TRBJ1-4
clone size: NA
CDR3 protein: CASSWGATNEKLFF
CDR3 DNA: TGCGCCAGCAGCTGGGGTGCAACTAATGAAAAACTGTTTTTT

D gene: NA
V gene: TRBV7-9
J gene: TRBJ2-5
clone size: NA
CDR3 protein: CASRGEWETQYF
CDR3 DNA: TGTGCCAGCAGGGGGGAATGGGAGACCCAGTACTTC

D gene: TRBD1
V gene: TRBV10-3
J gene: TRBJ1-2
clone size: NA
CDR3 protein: CATTLQGAGYTF
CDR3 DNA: TGTGCCACCACGCTGCAGGGGGCTGGCTACACCTTC

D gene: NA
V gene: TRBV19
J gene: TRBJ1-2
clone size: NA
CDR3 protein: CASSMRGMGGYTF
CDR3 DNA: TGTGCCAGTAGTATGAGAGGGATGGGTGGCTACACCTTC

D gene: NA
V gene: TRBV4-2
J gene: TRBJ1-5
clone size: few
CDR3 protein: CASSQEWGNQPQHF
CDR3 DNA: TGTGCCAGCAGCCAAGAATGGGGCAATCAGCCCCAGCATTTT

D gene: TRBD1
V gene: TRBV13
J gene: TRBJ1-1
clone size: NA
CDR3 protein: CASSLEGAGVNTEAFF
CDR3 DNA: TGTGCCAGCAGCTTAGAGGGGGCGGGGGTGAACACTGAAGCTTTCTTT

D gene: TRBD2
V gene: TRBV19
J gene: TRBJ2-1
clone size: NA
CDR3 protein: CASSLAGGGEQFF
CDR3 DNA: TGTGCCAGTAGTCTGGCGGGGGGGGGTGAGCAGTTCTTC

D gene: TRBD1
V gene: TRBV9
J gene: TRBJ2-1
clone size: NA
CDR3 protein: CASSVEEEGGDEQFF
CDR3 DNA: TGTGCCAGCAGCGTAGAGGAGGAAGGGGGCGATGAGCAGTTCTTC

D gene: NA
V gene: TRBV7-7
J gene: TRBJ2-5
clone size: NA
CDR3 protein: CASSLGGRETQYF
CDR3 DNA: TGTGCCAGCAGCTTAGGGGGTCGGGAGACCCAGTACTTC

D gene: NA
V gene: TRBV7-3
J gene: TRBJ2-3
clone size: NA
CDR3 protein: CASSSNEPDTQYF
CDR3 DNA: TGTGCCAGCAGCTCGAACGAACCAGATACGCAGTATTTT

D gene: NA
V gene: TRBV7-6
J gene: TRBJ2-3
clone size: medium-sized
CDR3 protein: CASSSGQLQDTQYF
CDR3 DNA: TGTGCCAGCAGCTCAGGACAGCTACAGGATACGCAGTATTTT

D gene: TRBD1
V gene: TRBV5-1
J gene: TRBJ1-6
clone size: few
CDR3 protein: CASSTFPGQGDSPLHF
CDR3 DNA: TGCGCCAGCAGCACCTTTCCGGGACAGGGGGATTCACCCCTCCACTTT

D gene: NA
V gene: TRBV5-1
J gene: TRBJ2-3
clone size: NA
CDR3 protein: CASSYRRGPSDTQYF
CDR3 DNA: TGCGCCAGCAGCTACCGCAGAGGTCCATCAGATACGCAGTATTTT

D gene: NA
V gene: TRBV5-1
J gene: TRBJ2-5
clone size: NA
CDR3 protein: CASNDGGALETQYF
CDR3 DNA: TGCGCCAGCAACGACGGAGGGGCTCTAGAGACCCAGTACTTC

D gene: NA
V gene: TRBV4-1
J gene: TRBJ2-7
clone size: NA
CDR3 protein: CASSQTRGEREQYF
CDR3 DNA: TGCGCCAGCAGCCAAACTAGGGGGGAGCGCGAGCAGTACTTC

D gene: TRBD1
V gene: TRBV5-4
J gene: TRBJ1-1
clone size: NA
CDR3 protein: CASSARDRLVTEAFF
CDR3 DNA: TGTGCCAGCAGCGCCCGGGACAGGTTGGTCACTGAAGCTTTCTTT

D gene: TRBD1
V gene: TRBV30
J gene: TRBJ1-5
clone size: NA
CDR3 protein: CAWSATGGNQPQHF
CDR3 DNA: TGTGCCTGGAGCGCTACAGGGGGCAATCAGCCCCAGCATTTT

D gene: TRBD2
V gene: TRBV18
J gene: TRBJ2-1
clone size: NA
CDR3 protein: CASSLTGLAGEGVF
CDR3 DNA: TGTGCCAGCTCACTCACGGGACTAGCGGGGGAAGGGGTCTTC

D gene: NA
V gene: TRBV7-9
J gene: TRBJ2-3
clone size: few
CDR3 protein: CASSLASIGDTQYF
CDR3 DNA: TGTGCCAGCAGTCTAGCGAGTATTGGAGATACGCAGTATTTT

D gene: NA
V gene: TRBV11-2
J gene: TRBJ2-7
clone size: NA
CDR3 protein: CASSLAGSGEQYF
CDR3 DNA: TGTGCCAGCAGCTTAGCTGGTTCTGGCGAGCAGTACTTC

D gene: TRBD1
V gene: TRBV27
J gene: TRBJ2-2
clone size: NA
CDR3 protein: CASTYGTGGYGELFF
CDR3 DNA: TGTGCCAGCACCTACGGGACAGGGGGTTACGGGGAGCTGTTTTTT

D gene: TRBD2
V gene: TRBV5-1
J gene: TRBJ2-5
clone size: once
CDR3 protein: CASSPFAGGRETQYF
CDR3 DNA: TGCGCCAGCAGCCCCTTCGCGGGGGGGCGGGAGACCCAGTACTTC

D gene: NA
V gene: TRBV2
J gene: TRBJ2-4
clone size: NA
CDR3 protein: CASSDRRPKNIQYF
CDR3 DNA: TGTGCCAGCAGTGATAGGAGACCCAAAAACATTCAGTACTTC

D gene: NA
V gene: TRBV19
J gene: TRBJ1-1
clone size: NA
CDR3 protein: CASSIFAGMGDTEAFF
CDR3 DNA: TGTGCCAGTAGTATTTTCGCAGGCATGGGGGACACTGAAGCTTTCTTT

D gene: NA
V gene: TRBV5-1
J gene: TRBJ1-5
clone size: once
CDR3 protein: CASSRDSNQPQHF
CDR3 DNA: TGCGCCAGCAGCCGTGATAGCAATCAGCCCCAGCATTTT

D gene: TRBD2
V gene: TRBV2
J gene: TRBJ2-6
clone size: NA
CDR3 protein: CASRGSGTRSSGANVLTF
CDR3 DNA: TGTGCCAGCAGGGGGAGCGGGACTCGCTCCTCTGGGGCCAACGTCCTGACTTTC

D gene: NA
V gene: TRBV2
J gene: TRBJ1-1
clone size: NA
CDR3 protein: CASSDRSGGLTFF
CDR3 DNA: TGTGCCAGCAGTGATCGATCCGGGGGGCTGACTTTCTTT

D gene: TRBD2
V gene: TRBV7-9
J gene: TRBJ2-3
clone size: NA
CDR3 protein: CASSSYGTSGSDTQYF
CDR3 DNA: TGTGCCAGCAGCTCGTACGGGACTAGCGGCTCAGATACGCAGTATTTT

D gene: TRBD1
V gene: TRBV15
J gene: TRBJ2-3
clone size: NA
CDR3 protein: CATSRDLTGGGTDTQYF
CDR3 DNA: TGTGCCACCAGCAGAGATCTCACAGGGGGTGGCACAGATACGCAGTATTTT

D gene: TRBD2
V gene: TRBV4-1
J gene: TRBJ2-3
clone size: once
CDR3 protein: CASSHPSGGATDTQYF
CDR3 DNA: TGCGCCAGCAGCCACCCTAGCGGGGGGGCAACAGATACGCAGTATTTT

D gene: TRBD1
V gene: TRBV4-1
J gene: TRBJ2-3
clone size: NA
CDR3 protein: CASSPGQGDTQYF
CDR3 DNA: TGCGCCAGCAGCCCAGGACAGGGAGATACGCAGTATTTT

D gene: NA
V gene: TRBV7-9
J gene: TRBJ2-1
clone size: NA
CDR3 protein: CASSLDGRNEQFF
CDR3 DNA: TGTGCCAGCAGCTTAGACGGAAGAAATGAGCAGTTCTTC

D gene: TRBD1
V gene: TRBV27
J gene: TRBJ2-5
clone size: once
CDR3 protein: CASSGQGKETQYF
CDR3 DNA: TGTGCCAGCAGTGGACAGGGGAAAGAGACCCAGTACTTC

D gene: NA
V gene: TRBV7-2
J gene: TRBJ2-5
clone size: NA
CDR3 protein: CASSPERVRSGETQYF
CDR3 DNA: TGTGCCAGCAGCCCCGAAAGGGTCAGGTCGGGAGAGACCCAGTACTTC

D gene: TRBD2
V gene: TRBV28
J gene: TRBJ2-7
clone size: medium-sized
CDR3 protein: CASSFSGTSGTYEQYF
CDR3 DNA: TGTGCCAGCAGTTTTTCCGGGACTAGTGGGACCTACGAGCAGTACTTC

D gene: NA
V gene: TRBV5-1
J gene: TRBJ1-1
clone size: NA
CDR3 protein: CASTLDGNTEAFF
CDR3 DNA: TGCGCCAGCACCCTCGACGGGAACACTGAAGCTTTCTTT

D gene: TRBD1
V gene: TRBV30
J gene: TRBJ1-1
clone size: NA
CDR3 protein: CAWSGTGLTEAFF
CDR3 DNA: TGTGCCTGGAGTGGGACAGGGCTAACTGAAGCTTTCTTT

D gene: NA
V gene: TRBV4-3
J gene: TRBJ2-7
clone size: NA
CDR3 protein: CASSQARGSSEQYF
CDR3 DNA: TGCGCCAGCAGCCAAGCGAGGGGGAGCTCCGAGCAGTACTTC

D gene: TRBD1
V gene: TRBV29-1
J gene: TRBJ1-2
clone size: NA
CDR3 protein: CSVETGGYTF
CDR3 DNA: TGCAGCGTTGAGACAGGGGGCTACACCTTC

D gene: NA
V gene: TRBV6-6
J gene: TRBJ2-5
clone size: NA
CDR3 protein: CASREAEETQYF
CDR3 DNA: TGTGCCAGCAGAGAGGCGGAAGAGACCCAGTACTTC

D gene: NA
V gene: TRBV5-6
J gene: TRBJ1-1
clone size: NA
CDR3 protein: CASSFGMNTEAFF
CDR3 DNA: TGTGCCAGCAGCTTCGGGATGAACACTGAAGCTTTCTTT

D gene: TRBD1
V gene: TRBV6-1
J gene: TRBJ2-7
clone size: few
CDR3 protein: CASSTGDRGYEQYF
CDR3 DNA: TGTGCCAGCAGCACGGGGGACAGGGGTTACGAGCAGTACTTC

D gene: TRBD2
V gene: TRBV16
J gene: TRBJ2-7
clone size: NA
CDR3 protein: CASSQFPSGLSYEQYF
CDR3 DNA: TGTGCCAGCAGCCAATTTCCTAGCGGACTCTCCTACGAGCAGTACTTC

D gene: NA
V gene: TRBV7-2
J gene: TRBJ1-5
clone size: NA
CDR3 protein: CASSLVSGGDNQPQHF
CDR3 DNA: TGTGCCAGCAGCTTAGTTTCGGGAGGGGACAATCAGCCCCAGCATTTT

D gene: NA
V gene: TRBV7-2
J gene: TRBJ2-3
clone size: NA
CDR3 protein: CASTLSPEDTQYF
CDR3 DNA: TGTGCCAGCACACTGTCACCAGAAGATACGCAGTATTTT

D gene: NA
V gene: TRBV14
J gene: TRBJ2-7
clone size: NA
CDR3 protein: CASSPTVITEYEQYF
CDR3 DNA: TGTGCCAGCAGCCCAACGGTCATAACAGAGTACGAGCAGTACTTC

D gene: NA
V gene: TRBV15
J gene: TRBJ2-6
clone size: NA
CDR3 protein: CATSPPRGTGANVLTF
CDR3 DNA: TGTGCCACCAGCCCCCCGAGGGGGACTGGGGCCAACGTCCTGACTTTC

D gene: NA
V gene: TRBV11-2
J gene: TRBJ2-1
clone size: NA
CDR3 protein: CASTTETASYEQFF
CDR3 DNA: TGTGCCAGCACCACCGAGACAGCCTCTTATGAGCAGTTCTTC

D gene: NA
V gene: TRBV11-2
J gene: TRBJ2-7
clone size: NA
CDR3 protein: CASSLQRGAYEQYF
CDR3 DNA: TGTGCCAGCAGCTTACAAAGGGGCGCCTACGAGCAGTACTTC

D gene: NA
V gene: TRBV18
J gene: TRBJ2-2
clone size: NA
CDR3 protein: CASSPPTSLNTGELFF
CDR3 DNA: TGTGCCAGCTCACCACCGACCAGCCTGAACACCGGGGAGCTGTTTTTT

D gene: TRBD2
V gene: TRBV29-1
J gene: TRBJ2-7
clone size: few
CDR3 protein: CSVVGGLAGGYEQYF
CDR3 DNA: TGCAGCGTCGTAGGGGGACTAGCGGGAGGGTACGAGCAGTACTTC

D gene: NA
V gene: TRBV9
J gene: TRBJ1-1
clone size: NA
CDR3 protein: CASSARGMEGDWNTEAFF
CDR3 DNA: TGTGCCAGCAGCGCCCGAGGGATGGAGGGGGATTGGAACACTGAAGCTTTCTTT

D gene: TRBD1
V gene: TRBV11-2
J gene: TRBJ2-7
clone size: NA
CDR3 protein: CASSMGQGREQYF
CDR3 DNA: TGTGCCAGCAGCATGGGACAGGGTAGAGAGCAGTACTTC

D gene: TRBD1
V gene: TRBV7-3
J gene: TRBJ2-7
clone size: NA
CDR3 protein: CASSPLDRVGSYEQYF
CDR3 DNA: TGTGCCAGCAGCCCGCTGGACAGGGTCGGTTCCTACGAGCAGTACTTC